This is a list of T cell receptor beta chains from one sample in a study of T cell responses to AZD1222 COVID-19 vaccine. The repertoire was sequenced with immunoSEQ multiplex PCR; TCRdb's copy has only in-frame clones and lacks some. The sample lists 96,000 or so clones, about nine tenths occurring once. This sample comprised peripheral blood, obtained on day 0 of AZD1222 vaccination. These receptors were obtained from an adult in good health. The CDR3 runs from the conserved cysteine through the conserved F or W. Fields, in order: D gene, V gene, clone size, CDR3 length, J gene, CDR3 protein, CDR3 DNA. A D gene is named only where the DNA matches it firmly. A row's size may be missing; if present it is once, few, many or a size class.

.	TRBV7-2	.	16	TRBJ1-6	CASSLMRAGYNSPLHF	TGTGCCAGCAGCTTAATGAGGGCCGGCTATAATTCACCCCTCCACTTT
TRBD2	TRBV3-1/TRBV3-2	.	15	TRBJ2-7	CASSPKGSGKHEQYF	TGTGCCAGCAGCCCAAAGGGTAGCGGGAAACACGAGCAGTACTTC
TRBD2	TRBV7-2	.	13	TRBJ2-7	CASSYGGTREQYF	TGTGCCAGCAGCTACGGAGGGACTAGGGAGCAGTACTTC
.	TRBV5-4	.	15	TRBJ2-5	CASSPGRSQRETQYF	TGTGCCAGCAGCCCTGGACGGAGTCAGAGGGAGACCCAGTACTTC
.	TRBV28	.	15	TRBJ2-7	CASSLSKGGRYEQYF	TGTGCCAGCAGTTTAAGTAAAGGGGGTAGATACGAGCAGTACTTC
.	TRBV10-3	.	15	TRBJ1-5	CAISEGGMNNQPQHF	TGTGCCATCAGTGAAGGGGGGATGAACAATCAGCCCCAGCATTTT
TRBD2	TRBV6-2/TRBV6-3	.	14	TRBJ2-7	CASSYGGRGDEQYF	TGTGCCAGCAGTTACGGCGGGAGAGGCGACGAGCAGTACTTC
.	TRBV6-2/TRBV6-3	few	16	TRBJ1-5	CASSYSKGRNNQPQHF	TGTGCCAGCAGTTACTCGAAGGGCAGGAACAATCAGCCCCAGCATTTT
.	TRBV28	.	14	TRBJ2-5	CASSSGQIQETQYF	TGTGCCAGCAGTTCGGGACAAATCCAAGAGACCCAGTACTTC
TRBD2	TRBV19	.	15	TRBJ2-5	CASSSLAGFGETQYF	TGTGCCAGTAGTAGCCTAGCGGGATTCGGAGAGACCCAGTACTTC
TRBD2	TRBV6-1	.	17	TRBJ2-5	CASSAISGSFAQETQYF	TGTGCCAGCAGTGCCATTAGCGGGAGTTTTGCCCAAGAGACCCAGTACTTC
.	TRBV3-1/TRBV3-2	.	15	TRBJ2-2	CASSPSTVAAGELFF	TGTGCCAGCAGCCCCTCGACGGTGGCGGCCGGGGAGCTGTTTTTT
.	TRBV19	.	14	TRBJ1-4	CASSIGMANEKLFF	TGTGCCAGTAGTATAGGCATGGCAAATGAAAAACTGTTTTTT
TRBD2	TRBV27	.	16	TRBJ2-7	CASSVTGTSGAYEQYF	TGTGCCAGCAGTGTAACCGGGACTAGCGGGGCCTACGAGCAGTACTTC
TRBD2	TRBV7-3	.	14	TRBJ2-1	CASSLSSGTNEQFF	TGTGCCAGCAGCTTAAGTAGCGGGACAAATGAGCAGTTCTTC
.	TRBV27	once	15	TRBJ2-3	CASSSGQAVTDTQYF	TGTGCCAGCAGTAGCGGACAAGCGGTCACAGATACGCAGTATTTT
.	TRBV9	few	16	TRBJ2-3	CASSALLQGGRDTQYF	TGTGCCAGCAGCGCCCTTCTGCAGGGGGGAAGAGATACGCAGTATTTT
.	TRBV15	.	11	TRBJ1-1	CATSRWNEAFF	TGTGCCACCAGCAGGTGGAATGAAGCTTTCTTT
TRBD2	TRBV7-7	.	16	TRBJ2-7	CASSLGLAGGTYEQYF	TGTGCTAGCAGCTTAGGACTAGCGGGAGGGACCTACGAGCAGTACTTC
TRBD2	TRBV6-2/TRBV6-3	.	16	TRBJ2-7	CASSLSGTSGSYEQYF	TGTGCCAGCAGTTTATCCGGGACTAGCGGGAGCTACGAGCAGTACTTC
.	TRBV7-3	few	13	TRBJ2-7	CASSSYVANGQYF	TGTGCCAGCAGCTCCTACGTGGCGAATGGGCAGTACTTC
TRBD1	TRBV9	.	18	TRBJ1-1	CASSVHTSGQGANTEAFF	TGTGCCAGCAGCGTACACACCTCGGGACAGGGGGCGAACACTGAAGCTTTCTTT
.	TRBV27	few	11	TRBJ2-7	CASSSSYEQYF	TGTGCCAGCAGTTCCTCCTACGAGCAGTACTTC
.	TRBV23-1	.	15	TRBJ1-6	CARVGGSSYNSPLHF	TGCGCCCGGGTTGGAGGGAGCTCCTATAATTCACCCCTCCACTTT
.	TRBV29-1	.	12	TRBJ2-3	CSGRAGGDTQYF	TGCAGCGGTCGCGCAGGGGGGGATACGCAGTATTTT
.	TRBV5-1	once	14	TRBJ2-1	CASSPGGVFDEQFF	TGCGCCAGCAGCCCGGGTGGGGTATTCGATGAGCAGTTCTTC
.	TRBV9	.	14	TRBJ2-5	CASSVGGLQETQYF	TGTGCCAGCAGCGTAGGAGGACTCCAAGAGACCCAGTACTTC
.	TRBV24-1	.	13	TRBJ1-2	CATSDGPNYGYTF	TGTGCCACCAGTGATGGACCTAACTATGGCTACACCTTC
TRBD2	TRBV28	once	14	TRBJ2-5	CASSLGGGAETQYF	TGTGCCAGCAGTTTAGGGGGGGGTGCAGAGACCCAGTACTTC
TRBD2	TRBV10-3	.	18	TRBJ2-1	CAISEPLRASGSSNEQFF	TGTGCCATCAGTGAGCCATTGCGGGCTAGCGGGAGTAGCAATGAGCAGTTCTTC
TRBD1	TRBV11-2	once	15	TRBJ1-3	CASSLGQSSGNTIYF	TGTGCCAGCAGTTTGGGACAGAGCTCTGGAAACACCATATATTTT
.	TRBV7-9	.	14	TRBJ1-4	CASSSRQSNEKLFF	TGTGCCAGCAGCTCCCGACAATCTAATGAAAAACTGTTTTTT
TRBD2	TRBV7-2	.	13	TRBJ2-1	CASSQGLAGTQFF	TGTGCCAGCAGCCAGGGACTAGCGGGGACGCAGTTCTTC
TRBD1	TRBV11-2	.	17	TRBJ2-1	CASSLGRQGKFYNEQFF	TGTGCCAGCAGCTTAGGGAGACAGGGAAAGTTTTACAATGAGCAGTTCTTC
.	TRBV3-1/TRBV3-2	.	14	TRBJ2-3	CASSQSDFGDTQYF	TGTGCCAGCAGCCAATCCGACTTCGGGGATACGCAGTATTTT
.	TRBV13	.	12	TRBJ2-3	CASSGYYGTQYF	TGTGCCAGCAGCGGCTACTACGGGACGCAGTATTTT
TRBD2	TRBV18	.	16	TRBJ2-2	CASSDPSGRSTGELFF	TGTGCCAGCTCGGACCCAAGCGGGAGATCCACCGGGGAGCTGTTTTTT
.	TRBV15	.	14	TRBJ1-5	CATSRAGRNQPQHF	TGTGCCACCAGCAGAGCGGGCCGCAATCAGCCCCAGCATTTT
.	TRBV3-1/TRBV3-2	.	12	TRBJ2-7	CASSQDYLEQYF	TGTGCCAGCAGCCAAGACTACCTCGAGCAGTACTTC